This paragraph reports one T cell receptor beta chain. V gave up 7 bases and J gave up 0 bases, with 12 bases separating them. This CDR3 contains 13 residues. The germline gives CDR1 SQVTM, CDR2 ANQGSEA. Source study methods: Samples ranged from 23,224 to 690,600 TCRs, with a median of roughly 93,000. MiXCR, applied by TCRdb to the RACE reads, yields one record per CDR3 protein. TCRdb's processing, not the authors' own work, is the source of the V and J calls. Of tens of thousands of distinct CDR3 sequences in the sample, approximately 7% were seen once. This sample is drawn from a study of human T cells and chemical hapten exposure. The time point here: patch test 2, 6 weeks after DPC sensitization. Noted treatment: therapeutic diphenylcyclopropenone sensitization with weekly scalp DPC.

This TCR derives from a woman aged 25 to 39 with alopecia areata. Some clones in this sample may be carry-over from other donors' samples. Sequencing used whole blood, obtained in connection with sensitization to the hapten diphenylcyclopropenone (DPC). The J gene is TRBJ1-1, the V gene TRBV29-1; no clear D gene. CDR3 nucleotide sequence: TGCAGCGGATACAGAAGTATGAACACTGAAGCTTTCTTT. Protein: CSGYRSMNTEAFF.